Each of the 25 T cell receptor beta chains below was sequenced from the same sample in a study of cytomegalovirus exposure and HLA in healthy donors. The PCR employed 60 Vbeta primers together with 13 Jbeta primers. Measured with immunoSEQ multiplex PCR; TCRdb has only the in-frame clones, and not every one. Its table lists roughly 120,000 clones. Sequences were obtained from PBMCs. All receptors derive from a middle-aged man in good health and CMV-seronegative.

The V call is TRBV7-9, the J call TRBJ2-5, with 9 bases matching TRBD2. With V trimmed by 5 bases and J by 4 bases, 11 bases remained unmatched. Per the germline V gene, CDR1 is SEHNR and CDR2 is FQNEAQ (reference sequence). This CDR3 has 16 residues. The CDR3 reads CASSPQAGGRGETQYF. CDR3 DNA: TGTGCCAGCAGCCCGCAAGCGGGAGGAAGGGGAGAGACCCAGTACTTC.

This chain uses TRBV7-2 with TRBJ1-1, with TRBD1 matching 7 bases. Losses at the gene ends were 3 bases for V and 0 bases for J; bases not matched to a gene: 1. Germline CDR1 reads SGHTA; CDR2 reads FQGNSA. There are 14 residues in the CDR3. The DNA for the CDR3 is TGTGCCAGCAGCTTGACAGGGATGAACACTGAAGCTTTCTTT. Amino acid sequence: CASSLTGMNTEAFF.

V is TRBV6-1 and J is TRBJ2-7, with 8 positions matching TRBD1. Trimming cost V 1 base and J 0 bases; bases outside gene matches: 2. The germline CDR1 and CDR2 sequences are MNHNS and SASEGT. This CDR3 has 15 residues. CDR3 in amino acids: CASSEGTGLSYEQYF. CDR3 coding DNA: TGTGCCAGCAGTGAAGGGACAGGGCTCTCCTACGAGCAGTACTTC.

This chain joins TRBV4-2 and TRBJ2-7; possible D gene TRBD1, 6 bases. Germline V gives CDR1 LGHNA, CDR2 YNFKEQ. V was cut by 3 bases and J by 4 bases, with 10 bases left in between. The CDR3 extends over 13 amino acids. CDR3 protein: CASSHGQLYEQYF. CDR3 in DNA: TGTGCCAGCAGCCATGGACAGCTATACGAGCAGTACTTC.

This CDR3 is CAAAASRGYEQYF. The CDR3 bases are TGTGCCGCCGCGGCATCCCGCGGCTACGAGCAGTACTTC. The genes are TRBV6-5 and TRBJ2-7; the D is unclear. Germline lookup yields CDR1 MNHEY and CDR2 SVGAGI. The V end was cut by 11 bases, the J end by 3 bases, with 17 bases between. The CDR3 is 13 amino acids.

This chain links TRBV27 with TRBJ2-6; no clear D. Germline V gene lookup returns CDR1 MNHEY and CDR2 SMNVEV (reference sequence). V was clipped by 5 bases and J by 4 bases, with 12 bases between them. This CDR3 is built from 15 residues. Here the CDR3 DNA reads TGTGCCAGCAGTGACATCAGTGCCGGGGCCAACGTCCTGACTTTC. Protein sequence: CASSDISAGANVLTF. The variable domain in full, completed from reference TRBV27 and TRBJ2-6, reads EAQVTQNPRYLITVTGKKLTVTCSQNMNHEYMSWYRQDPGLGLRQIYYSMNVEVTDKGDVPEGYKVSRKEKRNFPLILESPSPNQTSLYFCASSDISAGANVLTFGAGSRLTVL.

The rearrangement uses TRBV5-4 and TRBJ2-7; D is perhaps TRBD2 (5 bases). V was clipped by 4 bases and J by 6 bases, with 17 bases between them. The CDR3 runs to 14 residues. The germline V gene has CDR1 SGHNT and CDR2 YYREEE (reference sequence). CDR3 bases: TGTGCCAGCAGCCTTAGGGAGATCTCCCTCGAGCAGTACTTC. This gives the protein CASSLREISLEQYF.

The CDR3 DNA reads as TGTGCCAGCAGCTTATCAGGGGGCGACGAAGCTTTCTTT. It specifies CASSLSGGDEAFF. The rearrangement uses TRBV7-2 and TRBJ1-1, with 8 bases fitting TRBD1. CDR1 is SGHTA and CDR2 is FQGNSA in the germline V gene. The CDR3 covers 13 residues. V shed 2 bases, J shed 8 bases, and the junction held 4 bases outside the gene matches.

A word on this clone: This CDR3 is also generated by other DNA sequences in the sample. J is TRBJ1-1 and V is TRBV4-3; TRBD1 is a possible D gene (5 bases). Germline loops: CDR1 LGHNA, CDR2 YSLEER. The CDR3 is 15 amino acids. Trimming left V 1 base short and J 4 bases short, with 13 bases between. In DNA, the CDR3 is TGCGCCAGCAGCCAAGGTTTGCGTGGGGCCACTGAAGCTTTCTTT. This translates into CASSQGLRGATEAFF.

The chain is built from TRBV4-1 and TRBJ1-4; D not resolved. This CDR3 comprises 16 residues. Between the trimmed V and J ends, which lost 1 base and 0 bases, there was a span of 9 bases. Germline CDR1 is MGHRA and CDR2 is YSYEKL. CDR3 DNA: TGCGCCAGCAGCCAAGCTCTCGGTGCAACTAATGAAAAACTGTTTTTT. Amino acid sequence: CASSQALGATNEKLFF.

V gene TRBV7-3 combines with J gene TRBJ2-1, with 8 bases fitting TRBD2. With V trimmed by 4 bases and J by 6 bases, 8 bases remained unmatched. The germline CDR1 and CDR2 sequences are SGHTA and FQGTGA. The CDR3 runs to 15 residues. The CDR3 spells CASSSLSGSVNEQFF. CDR3 DNA sequence: TGTGCCAGCAGCTCCTTAAGCGGGAGTGTCAATGAGCAGTTCTTC.

For the CDR3, the DNA is TGTGCCAGCAGTGACCCGACTAGCGTGAACACCGGGGAGCTGTTTTTT. This encodes CASSDPTSVNTGELFF. The genes are TRBV2 and TRBJ2-2; 8 bases fit TRBD2. Germline assignment: CDR1 SNHLY and CDR2 FYNNEI. The CDR3 extends over 16 amino acids. The ends lost 3 bases at V and 1 base at J; junction bases unmatched: 4. The variable domain in full, with the rest retrieved from reference TRBV2 and TRBJ2-2, is EPEVTQTPSHQVTQMGQEVILRCVPISNHLYFYWYRQILGQKVEFLVSFYNNEISEKSEIFDDQFSVERPDGSNFTLKIRSTKLEDSAMYFCASSDPTSVNTGELFFGEGSRLTVL.

This rearrangement joins TRBV11-3 to TRBJ2-7; TRBD2 aligns across 9 bases. The V gene's germline CDR1 is SGHNT and CDR2 YENEEA. The CDR3 extends over 16 amino acids. Trimming removed 1 base from V and 0 bases from J; junction bases left unmatched: 4. CDR3 residues: CASSLASGMYSYEQYF. The CDR3 bases are TGTGCCAGCAGCTTAGCTAGCGGGATGTACTCCTACGAGCAGTACTTC.

V usage is TRBV11-2 and J usage is TRBJ1-3; D is possibly TRBD1 (5 bases). Germline CDR1 is SGHAT and CDR2 is FQNNGV. The V end lost 3 bases, the J end lost 0 bases, and 12 bases lay between the germline ends. The CDR3 runs to 16 residues. CDR3 residues: CASSLTDIVSGNTIYF. The CDR3 DNA is TGTGCCAGCAGCTTGACAGATATCGTCTCTGGAAACACCATATATTTT. Full variable domain (rest looked up from reference TRBV11-2 and TRBJ1-3): EAGVAQSPRYKIIEKRQSVAFWCNPISGHATLYWYQQILGQGPKLLIQFQNNGVVDDSQLPKDRFSAERLKGVDSTLKIQPAKLEDSAVYLCASSLTDIVSGNTIYFGEGSWLTVV.

The chain employs TRBV10-3 and TRBJ1-1; D not resolved. Trimming shortened V by 4 bases and J by 1 base, and 10 bases separated the two germline ends. The CDR3 sequence is 14 residues long. Germline assignment: CDR1 ENHRY and CDR2 SYGVKD. CDR3 protein: CAISVRVGNTEAFF. The CDR3 coding sequence is TGTGCCATCAGTGTGCGGGTAGGGAACACTGAAGCTTTCTTT.

The chain combines TRBV9 with TRBJ1-2, with 7 nucleotides matching TRBD1. The V and J ends lost 3 bases and 5 bases, in that order; junction bases with no gene match: 4. The germline gives CDR1 SGDLS, CDR2 YYNGEE. CDR3 length equals 13 residues. Here the CDR3 reads CASSAGTEYGYTF. The CDR3, as DNA: TGTGCCAGCAGCGCCGGGACAGAGTATGGCTACACCTTC.

The chain recombines TRBV6-1 with TRBJ2-3, with TRBD2 identical over 13 bases. V shed 4 bases, J shed 4 bases, and the junction held 5 bases outside the gene matches. The CDR3 runs to 16 residues. Germline values: CDR1 MNHNS, CDR2 SASEGT. The CDR3 DNA is TGTGCCAGCAGTGTTGGACTAGCGGGAGCAGCAGATACGCAGTATTTT. It encodes CASSVGLAGAADTQYF.

CDR3 sequence (DNA): TGTGCCAGCTATGAGGGGGGGCGCACAGATACGCAGTATTTT. Amino acids: CASYEGGRTDTQYF. The rearrangement uses TRBV5-4 and TRBJ2-3; possible D gene TRBD2, 7 bases. Germline V gene lookup returns CDR1 SGHNT and CDR2 YYREEE (reference sequence). V lost 7 bases, J lost 1 base, and 13 bases lay in between. This CDR3 contains 14 residues. The full variable domain, its missing parts supplied by reference TRBV5-4 and TRBJ2-3, is ETGVTQSPTHLIKTRGQQVTLRCSSQSGHNTVSWYQQALGQGPQFIFQYYREEENGRGNFPPRFSGLQFPNYSSELNVNALELDDSALYLCASYEGGRTDTQYFGPGTRLTVL.

The chain uses TRBV29-1 and TRBJ2-3; 14 bases map to TRBD2. Germline V lookup: CDR1 SQVTM, CDR2 ANQGSEA. J lost 6 bases, V lost 6 bases, and 5 bases had no gene match. This CDR3 region has 14 residues. CDR3 nucleotide sequence: TGCAGCGTGAGACTAGCGGGAGGGACGGATACGCAGTATTTT. It encodes CSVRLAGGTDTQYF.

The CDR3 DNA sequence: TGTGCCGCAAGGAGGACCCAAGAGACCCAGTACTTC. Translation: CAARRTQETQYF. The rearrangement uses TRBV6-6 and TRBJ2-5; D is possibly TRBD2 (5 bases). Germline values: CDR1 MNHNY, CDR2 SVGAGI (reference sequence). The CDR3 has 12 amino acids. V dropped 11 bases and J dropped 1 base, with 11 bases sitting between them.

The V gene is TRBV5-1, the J gene TRBJ2-3, with a possible D match to TRBD2 (6 bases). CDR1 and CDR2 (germline): SGHRS, YFSETQ. The CDR3 sequence is 15 residues long. Trimming pared 7 bases from V and 8 bases from J, leaving 23 bases between. This CDR3 is CASGSYAPLGGTQYF. The CDR3 nucleotides are TGCGCCAGCGGATCCTACGCCCCTCTCGGGGGTACGCAGTATTTT. The whole variable domain, remainder taken from reference TRBV5-1 and TRBJ2-3, is KAGVTQTPRYLIKTRGQQVTLSCSPISGHRSVSWYQQTPGQGLQFLFEYFSETQRNKGNFPGRFSGRQFSNSRSEMNVSTLELGDSALYLCASGSYAPLGGTQYFGPGTRLTVL.

The chain links TRBV6-5 to TRBJ2-5, with a weak D call TRBD1 (5 bases). The CDR3 has 14 amino acids. V dropped 2 bases and J dropped 5 bases, with 12 bases sitting between them. Germline values: CDR1 MNHEY, CDR2 SVGAGI. CDR3 region: CASSYQGVGETQYF. CDR3 nucleotides: TGTGCCAGCAGTTACCAAGGGGTGGGGGAGACCCAGTACTTC.

About this clone itself: One end of the junction varies from germline; a read error may be responsible. The genes are TRBV12-5 and TRBJ1-2, with 9 positions matching TRBD1. From germline, CDR1 is LGHNT and CDR2 FRNRAP. The CDR3 has 14 residues. CDR3 in DNA: TGTGCTAGTGGTTCACGTCCCGGGACAGGGTACTTTTCCTTC. It specifies CASGSRPGTGYFSF.

This rearrangement joins TRBV7-8 to TRBJ1-2, with a tentative D call TRBD1 (5 bases). With 0 bases removed from V and 4 bases from J, the gap between germline ends came to 15 bases. This CDR3 contains 16 residues. Looked up from germline, CDR1 is SGHVS and CDR2 is FQNEAQ. The CDR3 region has the DNA TGTGCCAGCAGCTTAGCAAGGCAGGGTGGCATCTATGGCTACACCTTC. Its translation is CASSLARQGGIYGYTF.

This chain uses TRBV19 with TRBJ2-1; 7 bases match TRBD2. Per the germline V gene, CDR1 is LNHDA and CDR2 is SQIVND (reference sequence). CDR3 size: 17 residues. The trim removed 5 bases at V and 1 base at J, leaving 11 bases unmatched. CDR3 sequence reads: CASSPRGRGVSYNEQFF. The CDR3 DNA sequence: TGTGCCAGTAGTCCTAGGGGACGGGGGGTGTCCTACAATGAGCAGTTCTTC.